The rows below give T cell receptor beta chains drawn from one sample of a study of siplizumab effects on memory and regulatory T cells. Sequenced by immunoSEQ multiplex PCR; TCRdb stores in-frame clones only, minus some. The data hold some 100,000 clones, with 96% observed a single time. Specimen: naive CD4+ T cells sorted from blood. These receptors all come from a human donor in good health. Both conserved end residues are part of each CDR3. The D gene is left open where the match is weak. Clone sizes are given selectively: once, few, many, or a class where the clone is expanded.

V	D	size	J	CDR3	DNA
TRBV2	.	.	TRBJ1-6	CASSGMAGANPYNSPLHF	TGTGCCAGCAGTGGTATGGCAGGGGCTAACCCCTATAATTCACCCCTCCACTTT
TRBV5-4	.	.	TRBJ2-3	CASSLKSTDTQYF	TGTGCCAGCAGCTTGAAGAGCACAGATACGCAGTATTTT
TRBV7-2	.	.	TRBJ1-1	CASSVGRNTEAFF	TGTGCCAGCAGCGTGGGTCGCAACACTGAAGCTTTCTTT
TRBV19	TRBD1	.	TRBJ2-5	CASSTGQGRETQYF	TGTGCCAGTAGTACTGGACAGGGTCGGGAGACCCAGTACTTC
TRBV21-1	.	.	TRBJ1-5	CASETGGNQPQHF	TGTGCCAGCGAAACAGGGGGCAATCAGCCCCAGCATTTT
TRBV7-3	.	once	TRBJ2-7	CASSLRGASSYEQYF	TGTGCCAGCAGCTTAAGGGGCGCCAGCTCCTACGAGCAGTACTTC
TRBV29-1	.	.	TRBJ2-5	CSVGTRGAETQYF	TGCAGCGTTGGGACCAGGGGCGCGGAGACCCAGTACTTC
TRBV11-2	.	.	TRBJ1-2	CASSAGGAGKFGYTF	TGTGCCAGCAGCGCCGGCGGGGCAGGGAAATTCGGCTACACCTTC
TRBV27	.	.	TRBJ1-1	CASSSRVQGNTEAFF	TGTGCCAGCAGTTCCAGGGTCCAAGGGAACACTGAAGCTTTCTTT
TRBV7-2	TRBD2	.	TRBJ2-3	CASSRSGLAGVWDTQYF	TGTGCCAGCAGTCGTTCGGGACTAGCGGGGGTATGGGATACGCAGTATTTT
TRBV19	.	.	TRBJ2-6	CASSIGAGTGANVLTF	TGTGCCAGTAGTATCGGGGCAGGGACTGGGGCCAACGTCCTGACTTTC
TRBV5-8	.	.	TRBJ2-5	CASSLRGAETQYF	TGTGCCAGCAGCTTACGGGGGGCGGAGACCCAGTACTTC
TRBV6-5	.	.	TRBJ1-1	CASSARGGTEAFF	TGTGCCAGCAGTGCCCGGGGGGGAACTGAAGCTTTCTTT
TRBV5-1	TRBD1	.	TRBJ2-7	CASSPQPRSGTGVYEQYF	TGCGCCAGCAGCCCCCAACCCCGCTCCGGGACAGGGGTCTACGAGCAGTACTTC
TRBV18	.	.	TRBJ1-2	CASSPLLDANYGYTF	TGTGCCAGCTCACCCCTACTCGATGCTAACTATGGCTACACCTTC
TRBV6-5	.	.	TRBJ2-5	CASSYSETQYF	TGTGCCAGCAGTTACTCGGAGACCCAGTACTTC
TRBV5-6	.	.	TRBJ2-5	CASSTTGRQETQYF	TGTGCCAGCAGCACGACAGGTAGACAAGAGACCCAGTACTTC
TRBV9	.	.	TRBJ1-5	CASSVEGGRDQPQHF	TGTGCCAGCAGCGTAGAGGGGGGCAGGGATCAGCCCCAGCATTTT
TRBV7-9	.	.	TRBJ1-1	CASSLGAGGPTEAFF	TGTGCCAGCAGCTTAGGGGCCGGGGGCCCGACTGAAGCTTTCTTT
TRBV5-1	.	.	TRBJ2-7	CASSLVGIFQNEQYF	TGCGCCAGCAGCTTGGTAGGCATTTTTCAAAACGAGCAGTACTTC
TRBV9	TRBD1	.	TRBJ2-7	CASSVLPGTGLAREQYF	TGTGCCAGCAGCGTCCTACCCGGGACAGGCCTCGCTAGGGAGCAGTACTTC
TRBV7-2	.	.	TRBJ1-2	CASSFLWGENYGYTF	.
TRBV6-5	.	.	TRBJ2-7	CASRQIYEQYF	TGTGCCAGCAGGCAGATCTACGAGCAGTACTTC
TRBV11-2	.	once	TRBJ1-1	CASSPGPGLKAFF	TGTGCCAGCAGCCCAGGGCCAGGCCTGAAAGCTTTCTTT
TRBV5-8	.	.	TRBJ2-3	CASSLAGTDTQYF	TGTGCCAGCAGCTTGGCAGGCACAGATACGCAGTATTTT
TRBV6-5	.	.	TRBJ2-7	CASSYSRVPSYEQYF	TGTGCCAGCAGTTACAGTAGGGTCCCTTCCTACGAGCAGTACTTC
TRBV9	TRBD2	.	TRBJ2-5	CASSPGLAGQETQYF	TGTGCCAGCAGCCCCGGACTAGCGGGCCAAGAGACCCAGTACTTC
TRBV1	.	.	TRBJ2-2	CTSGRDRECGELFF	TGCACCAGCGGCCGGGATAGGGAGTGTGGGGAGCTGTTTTTT
TRBV7-9	.	.	TRBJ1-3	CASIKVGSPHSGNTIYF	TGTGCCAGCATCAAGGTGGGGTCACCTCACTCTGGAAACACCATATATTTT
TRBV9	.	.	TRBJ2-3	CASSVGSWGDTQYF	TGTGCCAGCAGCGTAGGGAGTTGGGGGGATACGCAGTATTTT
TRBV5-4	.	.	TRBJ1-2	CASSLSSGSYGYTF	TGTGCCAGCAGCTTGAGCTCCGGGTCCTATGGCTACACCTTC
TRBV19	.	.	TRBJ1-4	CASSMEALGEKLFF	TGTGCCAGTAGTATGGAGGCGCTTGGAGAAAAACTGTTTTTT
TRBV4-1	.	.	TRBJ2-3	CASSPRSDTQYF	TGCGCCAGCAGCCCTCGTTCAGATACGCAGTATTTT
TRBV5-5	.	.	TRBJ1-1	CASSSTYYMNTEAFF	TGTGCCAGCAGCTCTACCTATTACATGAACACTGAAGCTTTCTTT
TRBV18	.	.	TRBJ2-6	CASSPQSGSGANVLTF	TGTGCCAGCTCCCCACAGTCAGGTTCTGGGGCCAACGTCCTGACTTTC
TRBV7-2	.	.	TRBJ1-4	CASSLMRTTNEKLFF	TGTGCCAGCAGCTTAATGAGAACAACTAATGAAAAACTGTTTTTT
TRBV30	.	.	TRBJ1-1	CAWSISMVDTEAFF	TGTGCCTGGAGTATATCCATGGTGGACACTGAAGCTTTCTTT
TRBV6-5	.	.	TRBJ1-3	CASARPGSGNTIYF	TGTGCCAGCGCCAGGCCCGGGAGTGGAAACACCATATATTTT
TRBV7-6	TRBD2	.	TRBJ2-2	CASSLGTSGGASGELFF	TGTGCCAGCAGCTTGGGGACTAGCGGGGGGGCTTCCGGGGAGCTGTTTTTT
TRBV6-5	.	.	TRBJ1-4	CASSPRARSTEKLFF	TGTGCCAGCAGTCCTCGGGCCCGGTCTACAGAAAAACTGTTTTTT
TRBV6-1	.	.	TRBJ1-1	CASMQGAEAFF	TGTGCCAGCATGCAGGGCGCTGAAGCTTTCTTT